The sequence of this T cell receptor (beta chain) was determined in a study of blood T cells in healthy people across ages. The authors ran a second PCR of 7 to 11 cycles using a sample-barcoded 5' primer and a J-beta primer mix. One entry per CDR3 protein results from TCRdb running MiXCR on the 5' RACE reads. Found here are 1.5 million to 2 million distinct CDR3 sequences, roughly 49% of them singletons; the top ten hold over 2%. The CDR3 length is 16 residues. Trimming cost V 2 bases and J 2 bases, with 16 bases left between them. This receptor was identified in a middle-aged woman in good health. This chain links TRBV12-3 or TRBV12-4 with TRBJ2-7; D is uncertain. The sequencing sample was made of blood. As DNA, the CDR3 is TGTGCCAGCAGTTTAAGTCGGACCCCTCTAACCTACGAGCAGTACTTC. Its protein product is CASSLSRTPLTYEQYF.